The 29 T cell receptor beta chains below come from one sample, sequenced in a study of T-cell reconstitution after alpha-beta-depleted transplantation in children. A library of TCRbeta sequences, prepared with unique molecular identifiers, was generated. One entry per CDR3 protein, called by TCRdb with MiXCR from the PCR reads. Of about 360,000 distinct CDR3 sequences detected, about an eighth appear once; the ten largest clones hold 3.5% to 4.5%. Sequencing was performed on PBMCs, taken from the stem cell graft. These receptors were collected from a human donor who donated a stem cell graft to a child with Fanconi anemia.

This clonotype was detected ten times or more. One end of the junction does not line up with germline, which may come from a read error. V and J are TRBV6-5 and TRBJ1-1; weak D call: TRBD1 (5 bases). The germline V gene has CDR1 MNHEY and CDR2 SVGAGI. This CDR3 is 14 amino acids long. The CDR3 region has the DNA TGTGCCAGCAGTTACTCGATGGACACTTCCGGACGGATGTTT. Its protein product is CASSYSMDTSGRMF.

This clonotype was observed a handful of times. The V gene is TRBV10-3, the J gene TRBJ2-3; TRBD2 matches at 10 bases. J gave up 2 bases and V 0 bases, and 5 bases lay outside the gene matches. CDR3 length equals 17 residues. The germline CDR1 and CDR2 sequences are ENHRY and SYGVKD. The DNA of the CDR3 is TGTGCCATCAGTGAGTCACTAGCGGGGCCAAACACAGATACGCAGTATTTT. This translates into CAISESLAGPNTDTQYF.

This clonotype showed up many times. The chain has TRBV11-2 and TRBJ1-3; 10 nucleotides agree with TRBD1. Germline loops: CDR1 SGHAT, CDR2 FQNNGV. The CDR3 loop spans 17 amino acids. Trimming at V came to 4 bases and at J to 5 bases, leaving 11 bases not matched to a gene. The CDR3 reads CASSSPTRDRGRNTIYF. DNA of the CDR3: TGTGCCAGCAGCTCCCCGACCAGAGACAGGGGGCGAAACACCATATATTTT. Using reference TRBV11-2 and TRBJ1-3 for the parts outside the CDR3, the full variable domain is EAGVAQSPRYKIIEKRQSVAFWCNPISGHATLYWYQQILGQGPKLLIQFQNNGVVDDSQLPKDRFSAERLKGVDSTLKIQPAKLEDSAVYLCASSSPTRDRGRNTIYFGEGSWLTVV.

V and J are TRBV6-5 and TRBJ1-4; TRBD1 might be the D (5 bases). The CDR3 covers 14 residues. Germline CDR1 reads MNHEY; CDR2 reads SVGAGI. V lost 4 bases to trimming and J lost 10 bases, with 16 bases between them. The CDR3: CASSFQGGVGKLFF. DNA of the CDR3: TGTGCCAGCAGTTTTCAGGGTGGGGTAGGAAAACTGTTTTTT.

This clonotype was counted many times. The V call is TRBV4-2, the J call TRBJ2-7; 7 nucleotides match TRBD1. The trim removed 1 base at V and 1 base at J, leaving 4 bases unmatched. This CDR3 has 15 amino acids. CDR1 and CDR2 (germline): LGHNA, YNFKEQ. CDR3 sequence: CASSQVGTASYEQYF. The DNA of the CDR3 is TGTGCCAGCAGCCAAGTCGGGACAGCGTCCTACGAGCAGTACTTC.

The table lists this clonotype with a few counts. The chain recombines TRBV18 with TRBJ2-5; 8 bases are shared with TRBD1. With V trimmed by 4 bases and J by 4 bases, 8 bases remained unmatched. CDR3 length equals 15 residues. Germline V lookup: CDR1 KGHSH, CDR2 LQKENI. CDR3 in DNA: TGTGCCAGCTCACTTCCTCAGGGGGCAAGAGAGACCCAGTACTTC. It translates to CASSLPQGARETQYF.

This clonotype was observed a handful of times. The chain recombines TRBV11-2 with TRBJ2-1, with D uncertain. Germline V gene lookup returns CDR1 SGHAT and CDR2 FQNNGV. Trimming left V 7 bases short and J 0 bases short, with 13 bases between. This CDR3 has 15 residues. CDR3 coding DNA: TGTGCCAGCACTGCCGACGGAGCCTCCTACAATGAGCAGTTCTTC. Its translation: CASTADGASYNEQFF.

This clonotype came up many times. The rearrangement joins TRBV7-2 to TRBJ2-1; TRBD1 might be the D (6 bases). The CDR3 extends over 14 amino acids. The V gene lost 1 base and the J gene lost 8 bases, with 12 bases spanning the gap. Germline loops: CDR1 SGHTA, CDR2 FQGNSA. The CDR3 DNA sequence: TGTGCCAGCAGCTTAGTTAGCACAGGGTATGAGCAGTTCTTC. Its translation: CASSLVSTGYEQFF.

The chain carries TRBV7-2 and TRBJ1-2; tentative D call: TRBD1 (5 bases). Germline V CDR1 and CDR2: SGHTA, FQGNSA. V lost 1 base and J 4 bases, leaving 10 bases between the germline ends. The CDR3 spans 14 residues. The CDR3 DNA is TGTGCCAGCAGCTTAGATGGAGACAGCTATGGCTACACCTTC. Translated: CASSLDGDSYGYTF.

This clonotype was observed a handful of times. The chain employs TRBV6-2 or TRBV6-3 and TRBJ1-3; TRBD1 aligns across 7 bases. The CDR3 runs to 17 residues. With 3 bases clipped from V and 0 bases from J, the junction kept 8 bases outside the gene matches. Looked up from germline, CDR1 is MNHEY and CDR2 is SVGEGT. As DNA, the CDR3 is TGTGCCAGCAGTTATCTCGACAGGGTGGACTCTGGAAACACCATATATTTT. Amino acid sequence: CASSYLDRVDSGNTIYF.

The chain carries TRBV29-1 and TRBJ1-1, with D possibly being TRBD1 (6 bases). This CDR3 has 13 residues. Trimming took 5 bases from V and 1 from J, leaving 11 bases between them. CDR1 SQVTM and CDR2 ANQGSEA come from the germline V gene. CDR3 DNA sequence: TGCAGCGTTTTCCCGACAGGGAACACTGAAGCTTTCTTT. It codes for CSVFPTGNTEAFF.

The chain employs TRBV9 and TRBJ2-1; D gene ambiguous. Germline CDR1 reads SGDLS; CDR2 reads YYNGEE. V lost 4 bases, J lost 5 bases, and 19 bases lay in between. The CDR3 length is 16 residues. The CDR3 region is CASSHYYGHPNNEQFF. CDR3 coding DNA: TGTGCCAGCAGCCACTACTACGGGCACCCCAACAATGAGCAGTTCTTC. The whole variable domain, remainder taken from reference TRBV9 and TRBJ2-1, is DSGVTQTPKHLITATGQRVTLRCSPRSGDLSVYWYQQSLDQGLQFLIQYYNGEERAKGNILERFSAQQFPDLHSELNLSSLELGDSALYFCASSHYYGHPNNEQFFGPGTRLTVL.

This clonotype was seen more than once but under ten times. V gene TRBV7-9 combines with J gene TRBJ2-7; D is possibly TRBD2 (5 bases). This CDR3 spans 14 amino acids. CDR1 is SEHNR, CDR2 FQNEAQ, per germline (reference sequence). The V end was cut by 4 bases, the J end by 6 bases, with 16 bases between. This chain's CDR3 is CASSSFRRESEQYF. The CDR3 nucleotides are TGTGCCAGCAGCTCATTCAGACGGGAATCCGAGCAGTACTTC.

The V call is TRBV5-5, the J call TRBJ2-1; 9 bases fit TRBD2. CDR1 and CDR2 from the germline V gene are SGHKS and YYEKEE (reference sequence). The CDR3 loop spans 16 amino acids. The V segment lost 7 bases and the J segment 2 bases; nucleotides outside the gene matches: 10. CDR3 sequence reads: CASGGGASYAYNEQFF. CDR3 nucleotides: TGTGCCAGCGGCGGGGGGGCCTCGTATGCCTACAATGAGCAGTTCTTC. Filled out from reference TRBV5-5 and TRBJ2-1, the complete variable domain reads DAGVTQSPTHLIKTRGQQVTLRCSPISGHKSVSWYQQVLGQGPQFIFQYYEKEERGRGNFPDRFSARQFPNYSSELNVNALLLGDSALYLCASGGGASYAYNEQFFGPGTRLTVL.

This clonotype occurred a few times. The chain recombines TRBV5-1 with TRBJ2-3; 10 positions agree with TRBD1. Germline trimming cut 3 bases from V and 4 bases from J; bases unmatched to any gene: 8. The CDR3 length is 16 residues. Germline lookup yields CDR1 SGHRS and CDR2 YFSETQ. CDR3 sequence: CASSSDRGPPADTQYF. The CDR3 nucleotides are TGCGCCAGCAGCTCCGACAGGGGGCCGCCGGCAGATACGCAGTATTTT.

This clonotype was found a few times. This sequence joins TRBV7-9 and TRBJ1-6; perhaps TRBD1 as D (5 bases). The V gene's germline CDR1 is SEHNR and CDR2 FQNEAQ (reference sequence). V lost 2 bases to trimming and J lost 8 bases, with 16 bases between them. The CDR3 has 16 residues. Here the CDR3 reads CASSLLGQGRDSPLHF. Written as DNA, the CDR3 is TGTGCCAGCAGCTTATTGGGGCAGGGTAGGGATTCACCCCTCCACTTT. The whole variable domain, filled in from reference TRBV7-9 and TRBJ1-6, reads DTGVSQNPRHKITKRGQNVTFRCDPISEHNRLYWYRQTLGQGPEFLTYFQNEAQLEKSRLLSDRFSAERPKGSFSTLEIQRTEQGDSAMYLCASSLLGQGRDSPLHFGNGTRLTVT.

This clonotype was recorded at least ten times. The rearrangement joins TRBV19 to TRBJ2-2; the D is unclear. The V end was cut by 5 bases, the J end by 3 bases, with 10 bases between. CDR3 length: 14 amino acids. The germline V gene encodes CDR1 LNHDA and CDR2 SQIVND (reference sequence). CDR3 loop: CASSYRSYTGELFF. CDR3 in DNA: TGTGCCAGTAGTTATAGGTCTTACACCGGGGAGCTGTTTTTT.

CDR3 in amino acids: CSARDPPGTQYF. In nucleotides, the CDR3 is TGCAGTGCTAGAGACCCCCCGGGGACCCAGTACTTC. V usage is TRBV20-1 and J usage is TRBJ2-5; no reliable D call. The CDR3 consists of 12 residues. V was pared by 0 bases and J by 7 bases, with 9 bases between. Germline-derived CDR1 and CDR2 are DFQATT and SNEGSKA (reference sequence).

The CDR3 loop reads CASGLDGFYGYTF. The CDR3, as DNA: TGTGCTAGTGGTTTGGACGGGTTCTATGGCTACACCTTC. The gene calls are TRBV12-5 and TRBJ1-2; D is unresolved. Per the germline V gene, CDR1 is LGHNT and CDR2 is FRNRAP. Between the trimmed V and J ends, which lost 1 base and 4 bases, there was a span of 7 bases. This CDR3 is 13 amino acids long. The full variable domain, rest sourced from reference TRBV12-5 and TRBJ1-2, is DARVTQTPRHKVTEMGQEVTMRCQPILGHNTVFWYRQTMMQGLELLAYFRNRAPLDDSGMPKDRFSAEMPDATLATLKIQPSEPRDSAVYFCASGLDGFYGYTFGSGTRLTVV.

In this sample, this clonotype turned up a few times. The chain has TRBV30 and TRBJ1-4; D uncertain. V lost 1 base to trimming and J lost 3 bases, with 12 bases between them. The CDR3 has 15 residues. The germline gives CDR1 GTSNPN, CDR2 SVGIG (reference sequence). DNA for the CDR3: TGTGCCTGGAGTGGAGGAGCGAGCCCTAATGAAAAACTGTTTTTT. This encodes CAWSGGASPNEKLFF.

This clonotype was counted between two and nine times. The chain links TRBV20-1 to TRBJ2-2; possibly TRBD2 for D (6 bases). V dropped 2 bases and J dropped 0 bases, with 10 bases sitting between them. Per the germline V gene, CDR1 is DFQATT and CDR2 is SNEGSKA (reference sequence). The CDR3 consists of 15 residues. The DNA of the CDR3 is TGCAGTGCTAGAATTGCGGGACCGAACACCGGGGAGCTGTTTTTT. Translation gives CSARIAGPNTGELFF.

In this sample, this clonotype turned up many times. The chain is built from TRBV5-1 and TRBJ1-1; TRBD1 aligns across 8 bases. This CDR3 has 13 amino acids. Germline loops: CDR1 SGHRS, CDR2 YFSETQ. With V trimmed by 7 bases and J by 5 bases, 7 bases remained unmatched. The CDR3 here is CASGTQGATEAFF. The CDR3 DNA sequence: TGCGCCAGCGGAACCCAGGGGGCGACTGAAGCTTTCTTT.

The chain carries TRBV20-1 and TRBJ2-5; the match to TRBD2 covers 7 bases. Trimming at V came to 7 bases and at J to 4 bases, leaving 12 bases not matched to a gene. The CDR3 contains 14 residues. The V gene's germline CDR1 is DFQATT and CDR2 SNEGSKA (reference sequence). The CDR3 region has the DNA TGCAGTGTCCCGATCAGCGGGGTGTCAGAGACCCAGTACTTC. It specifies CSVPISGVSETQYF.

On this clonotype: A read error may be the cause here, since a much bigger clone is one base away. For the CDR3, the DNA is TGTGCCAGCAGCTTAATGGCAGTCTCCTACAATAAGCAGTTCTTC. It encodes CASSLMAVSYNKQFF. The chain joins TRBV7-2 to TRBJ2-1, with D unresolved. This CDR3 has 15 residues. The germline V gene has CDR1 SGHTA and CDR2 FQGNSA.

Only a few counts were recorded for this clonotype. The gene calls are TRBV25-1 and TRBJ2-5; D remains ambiguous. The germline V gene has CDR1 MGHDK and CDR2 SYGVNS. V lost 6 bases, J lost 5 bases, and 16 bases lay in between. The CDR3 is made up of 14 amino acids. This chain's CDR3 is CASRQNTVGETQYF. CDR3 DNA sequence: TGTGCCAGCAGACAGAACACAGTGGGGGAGACCCAGTACTTC.

The chain couples TRBV5-6 to TRBJ1-2; TRBD1 matches at 7 bases. CDR1 is SGHDT and CDR2 is YYEEEE in the germline V gene. With V trimmed by 4 bases and J by 7 bases, 13 bases remained unmatched. The CDR3 contains 15 residues. CDR3 sequence reads: CASSQRDRVGSGYTF. In DNA form, the CDR3 reads TGTGCCAGCAGCCAACGCGACAGGGTCGGGAGTGGCTACACCTTC.

The sample holds many counts of this clonotype. This chain links TRBV20-1 with TRBJ2-3; D ambiguous. V was clipped by 7 bases and J by 3 bases, with 14 bases between them. The germline V gene has CDR1 DFQATT and CDR2 SNEGSKA (reference sequence). The CDR3 totals 13 residues. CDR3 loop: CSVYPIATDTQYF. CDR3 nucleotide sequence: TGCAGTGTTTACCCTATTGCGACAGATACGCAGTATTTT.

This sequence joins TRBV18 and TRBJ1-2; maybe TRBD1 (5 bases). The length of the CDR3 is 13 residues. V lost 2 bases, J lost 6 bases, and 10 bases lay in between. Germline CDR1 is KGHSH and CDR2 is LQKENI. This CDR3 reads CASSPDRLNGYTF. The CDR3, as DNA: TGTGCCAGCTCACCAGACAGACTCAATGGCTACACCTTC.

This clonotype was counted ten times or more. The gene calls are TRBV2 and TRBJ2-3; no definite D call. There are 11 residues in the CDR3. V was cut by 7 bases and J by 4 bases, with 6 bases left in between. CDR1 and CDR2 from the germline V gene are SNHLY and FYNNEI. The CDR3 bases are TGTGCCAGCAAGTACGCAGATACGCAGTATTTT. Its translation is CASKYADTQYF.